Described below is a single TCR beta chain sequence and its context. What antigen it recognizes has not been identified. No clone much larger than this one lies a single base away; base qualities are absent. The sample originates from a study of CD4 T cells in relation to SARS-CoV-2 and coronaviruses (dated by TCRdb to about 2021). At the level of the whole study: In the ViraFEST assay, PBMCs were cultured with antigen for roughly ten days, after which TCR beta CDR3s were sequenced to identify clonal expansions specific to the antigen. An HIV-1 Nef peptide pool or a culture without peptide was used as the negative reference condition. HLA restriction was mapped for shared crossreactive spike epitopes using patient-derived lymphoblastoid cell lines. The study assessed, at the TCR clonotype level, memory CD4+ T cell crossreactivity between SARS-CoV-2 and common cold coronavirus spike proteins. The Adaptive Biotechnologies TCR-sequencing kit was used to sequence samples from a few pre-COVID donors and the naive versus memory experiments, while other data came from Illumina-based sequencing. Expansion assays from other donors in the study were sequenced with a different, Illumina-based TCR-beta assay. What the authors observed across the whole study: Because the crossreactivity analysis focused on spike protein, crossreactivity against other viral proteins was not assessed. About 60% of donors had memory CD4+ clonotypes that crossrecognized SARS-CoV-2 and at least one common cold coronavirus spike. Crossreactive clones showed significantly weaker SARS-CoV-2-driven expansion than monoreactive clones, consistent with antigenic imprinting. Small numbers of patients and of tested TCRs limited the study. No donor contributed both pre-pandemic and post-infection samples, which limited tracing the source of pre-existing responses.

CD4+ T cells from unexposed donors were collected before the COVID-19 pandemic (2011-2018). The EasySep CD4+ T cell isolation kit was used to isolate CD4+ T cells once the cultures had run for more than 8 days. As cell numbers permitted, CD4+ T cells from unexposed donors were tested for reactivity to SARS-CoV-2 S and N and to four common cold coronavirus spike pools. Each well received about 1.9 million PBMCs, cultured in IMDM supplemented with around 5% human AB serum and around 9 IU/ml IL-2. Half of the culture medium was replaced with fresh IL-2-containing medium on days 3 and 7. In general, triplicate replicate wells were used for every peptide culture condition. Leukapheresis product for the unexposed donors was purchased commercially. Ficoll-Paque PLUS gradient centrifugation was used to isolate PBMCs from leukapheresis product or whole blood. PBMCs were either cryopreserved at -140 degrees C or used fresh in the expansion assay. The QIAamp Micro DNA Kit was used to extract genomic DNA from the CD4+ T cells.

Libraries were constructed by the immunoSEQ multiplex PCR assay. The authors' pipeline ran thus. Preprocessing removed nonproductive sequences and CDR3s not starting with C, not ending with F or W, or shorter than 7 amino acids. The MANAFEST web app identified antigen-specific clonotypes based on expansion compared with the reference and other culture wells. To be counted as positive, a clone had to show significant expansion compared with the reference culture, at an FDR below 0.05, in 2 of 3 replicate wells. For a clone to be considered positive, significant expansion relative to all other tandem wells and an odds ratio above 5 were also required. Pairwise Levenshtein distance, computed with the stringdist R package after three terminal residues were trimmed from each end, was used as the measure of CDR3 homology. The clones in this table, taken by TCRdb from immuneACCESS, are in-frame only. Not every clone is retained; where verified, under half of the shortfall comes from an unresolved V gene, and the cause of the rest is unknown. V and J calls plus clone size are reproduced from that table; the DNA served to infer D and trimming. For this sample there are roughly 24,000 clones; 70% to 80% appear just once. Of the sample, around 14% falls within the top ten clones.

The sequence came from a human donor in good health. Material: CD4+ T cells from PBMCs, cultured in vitro.

The DNA is as follows: TGTGCCAGTAGTCCGGGACTTGTTCCCGGGGAGCTGTTTTTT. Its protein product is CASSPGLVPGELFF. The chain is made from TRBV19 and TRBJ2-2; the best D guess is TRBD2, with 6 bases matching. The germline V gene (reference sequence) yields LNHDA for CDR1 and SQIVND for CDR2. Including the terminal cysteine and phenylalanine, the CDR3 comprises 14 residues. Only CDR3 DNA remains: 42 bases, in frame from the first base. V gives up 5 bases and J gives up 6 bases, and the segment between their germline ends measures 13 bases.